What follows are 26 T cell receptor beta chains derived from one specimen sequenced in a study of T cell responses to AZD1222 COVID-19 vaccine. The data were produced by immunoSEQ multiplex PCR, yet TCRdb's version contains in-frame clones alone and is incomplete. The sample consists of about 83,000 clones, around 85% of them appearing once. The sample consisted of peripheral blood, taken 28 days after the second AZD1222 dose. The source of these receptors is an adult who received the AZD1222 COVID-19 vaccine.

J is TRBJ2-7 and V is TRBV28; no firm D call. Germline CDR1 reads MDHEN; CDR2 reads SYDVKM. CDR3 size: 13 residues. The germline V and J ends were trimmed by 3 bases and 3 bases, with 9 bases remaining between them. The CDR3, as DNA: TGTGCCAGCAGTTTCCCAGGAAACTACGAGCAGTACTTC. Translating gives CASSFPGNYEQYF.

The rearrangement uses TRBV6-5 and TRBJ2-3; maybe TRBD1 (6 bases). This CDR3 region has 14 residues. Germline V gene data show CDR1 as MNHEY and CDR2 as SVGAGI. V lost 6 bases and J 5 bases, leaving 15 bases between the germline ends. CDR3 protein: CASSSPWGRDTQYF. CDR3 nucleotides: TGTGCCAGCAGCTCTCCTTGGGGGCGAGATACGCAGTATTTT.

The chain links TRBV28 to TRBJ1-2, with D uncertain. The V gene's germline CDR1 is MDHEN and CDR2 SYDVKM. V dropped 6 bases and J dropped 6 bases, with 11 bases sitting between them. CDR3 length equals 12 residues. The CDR3: CASRPASDGYTF. The CDR3 DNA is TGTGCCAGCAGGCCAGCCTCGGATGGCTACACCTTC.

The chain recombines TRBV4-2 with TRBJ1-5; TRBD1 matches 7 bases. J gave up 4 bases and V 3 bases, and 3 bases lay outside the gene matches. Germline V gives CDR1 LGHNA, CDR2 YNFKEQ. This CDR3 contains 14 residues. The CDR3 DNA is TGTGCCAGCAGCCATGCAGGGGGAAATCAGCCCCAGCATTTT. It is translated as CASSHAGGNQPQHF.

The chain has TRBV28 and TRBJ1-2; D is unresolved. Germline values: CDR1 MDHEN, CDR2 SYDVKM. The germline V and J ends were trimmed by 6 bases and 4 bases, with 9 bases remaining between them. CDR3 size: 12 residues. This CDR3 reads CASRLAGYGYTF. The CDR3 DNA sequence: TGTGCCAGCAGGCTCGCCGGCTATGGCTACACCTTC.

The table lists this clone with a count of one. CDR3 loop: CASSLAGEASYEQYF. DNA of the CDR3: TGCGCCAGCAGCTTGGCCGGGGAAGCCTCCTACGAGCAGTACTTC. V and J are TRBV5-1 and TRBJ2-7; D perhaps matches TRBD2 (5 bases). The germline V gene encodes CDR1 SGHRS and CDR2 YFSETQ. This CDR3 is built from 15 residues. Trimming removed 0 bases from V and 0 bases from J, with 10 bases in between.

The chain carries TRBV5-6 and TRBJ1-1; no definite D call. The CDR3 runs 14 residues. The V end was cut by 5 bases, the J end by 0 bases, with 11 bases between. From germline, CDR1 is SGHDT and CDR2 YYEEEE. The CDR3 here is CASRPTEMNTEAFF. As DNA, the CDR3 is TGTGCCAGCAGGCCAACAGAGATGAACACTGAAGCTTTCTTT.

The chain's CDR3 is CASIRGIVGSRVRELFF. CDR3 nucleotides: TGTGCCAGCATCCGGGGGATAGTCGGGAGTCGAGTGAGGGAGCTGTTTTTT. The J gene is TRBJ2-2, the V gene TRBV11-2, with D perhaps TRBD2 (6 bases). Looked up from germline, CDR1 is SGHAT and CDR2 is FQNNGV. The CDR3 runs to 17 residues. V lost 7 bases to trimming and J lost 9 bases, with 27 bases between them.

J is TRBJ1-6 and V is TRBV4-1; the D gene is possibly TRBD1 (6 bases). The germline CDR1 and CDR2 sequences are MGHRA and YSYEKL. The CDR3 runs to 16 residues. With 2 bases removed from V and 6 bases from J, the gap between germline ends came to 14 bases. The CDR3 DNA reads TGCGCCAGCAGCCAATCCCCAGGGGTCCCTAATTCACCCCTCCACTTT. As protein: CASSQSPGVPNSPLHF.

The CDR3 spells CASSVGQSGNTIYF. CDR3 nucleotide sequence: TGTGCCAGCAGCGTAGGACAGTCTGGAAACACCATATATTTT. V gene TRBV9 combines with J gene TRBJ1-3; TRBD1 might be the D (5 bases). The V end was cut by 0 bases, the J end by 1 base, with 5 bases between. CDR3 length: 14 amino acids. CDR1 and CDR2 from the germline V gene are SGDLS and YYNGEE.

The chain is built from TRBV7-3 and TRBJ2-3, with 9 bases matching TRBD1. The CDR3 runs 18 residues. V shed 1 base, J shed 2 bases, and the junction held 10 bases outside the gene matches. Looked up from germline, CDR1 is SGHTA and CDR2 is FQGTGA. The CDR3: CASSLKPGQGTPTDTQYF. The CDR3 DNA reads TGTGCCAGCAGCTTAAAACCGGGACAGGGTACCCCCACAGATACGCAGTATTTT. Filled out from reference TRBV7-3 and TRBJ2-3, the complete variable domain reads GAGVSQTPSNKVTEKGKYVELRCDPISGHTALYWYRQSLGQGPEFLIYFQGTGAADDSGLPNDRFFAVRPEGSVSTLKIQRTERGDSAVYLCASSLKPGQGTPTDTQYFGPGTRLTVL.

This clone was seen only once. The chain couples TRBV10-2 to TRBJ2-2; TRBD1 aligns across 9 bases. The CDR3 sequence is 15 residues long. The germline V gene has CDR1 WSHSY and CDR2 SAAADI. The V segment lost 6 bases and the J segment 1 base; nucleotides outside the gene matches: 3. This CDR3 reads CASRLGQGNTGELFF. For the CDR3, the DNA is TGCGCCAGCAGGCTGGGACAGGGGAACACCGGGGAGCTGTTTTTT.

This clone was recorded only once. CDR3 sequence: CASRKHYEQYF. The CDR3 nucleotides read TGTGCCAGCAGAAAACACTACGAGCAGTACTTC. The genes are TRBV2 and TRBJ2-7; D not resolved. Germline V lookup: CDR1 SNHLY, CDR2 FYNNEI. This CDR3 has 11 residues. V was shortened by 6 bases and J by 3 bases, with 6 bases between the two germline ends.

J is TRBJ2-1 and V is TRBV5-5; D possibly corresponds to TRBD2 (6 bases). The germline V and J ends were trimmed by 0 bases and 9 bases, with 10 bases remaining between them. The germline V gene has CDR1 SGHKS and CDR2 YYEKEE (reference sequence). The CDR3 sequence is 13 residues long. The CDR3 DNA reads TGTGCCAGCAGCTTGGCGGGGGATGGTGAGCAGTTCTTC. Its protein product is CASSLAGDGEQFF.

The chain uses TRBV6-1 and TRBJ1-5; no firm D call. This CDR3 comprises 15 residues. Trimming stripped 2 bases from V and 0 bases from J, with 8 bases between. Germline values: CDR1 MNHNS, CDR2 SASEGT. The chain's CDR3 is CASSELPASNQPQHF. In DNA form, the CDR3 reads TGTGCCAGCAGTGAACTCCCGGCTAGCAATCAGCCCCAGCATTTT.

The rearrangement links TRBV19 to TRBJ2-7; 8 bases are shared with TRBD1. The CDR3 consists of 14 residues. Trimming removed 7 bases from V and 0 bases from J; junction bases left unmatched: 5. Germline V gives CDR1 LNHDA, CDR2 SQIVND (reference sequence). This chain's CDR3 is CASTQGANSYEQYF. As DNA, the CDR3 is TGTGCCAGTACCCAGGGGGCTAACTCCTACGAGCAGTACTTC.

This clone was counted a single time. This sequence joins TRBV28 and TRBJ2-6; D is unresolved. The CDR3 extends over 17 amino acids. CDR1 MDHEN and CDR2 SYDVKM come from the germline V gene. Between the trimmed V and J ends, which lost 3 bases and 4 bases, there was a span of 16 bases. The CDR3 DNA reads as TGTGCCAGCAGTTTTAGCCCCCGTGGGTCCGGGGCCAACGTCCTGACTTTC. Its translation: CASSFSPRGSGANVLTF.

This rearrangement joins TRBV7-3 to TRBJ2-5, with D possibly matching TRBD1 (6 bases). The CDR3 runs 15 residues. Germline V gene lookup returns CDR1 SGHTA and CDR2 FQGTGA. V lost 2 bases and J lost 2, with 12 bases in between. The CDR3 sequence is CASSLGQGIQETQYF. The CDR3 coding sequence is TGTGCCAGCAGCTTAGGGCAGGGGATTCAAGAGACCCAGTACTTC. Full variable domain (outside the CDR3, taken from reference TRBV7-3 and TRBJ2-5): GAGVSQTPSNKVTEKGKYVELRCDPISGHTALYWYRQSLGQGPEFLIYFQGTGAADDSGLPNDRFFAVRPEGSVSTLKIQRTERGDSAVYLCASSLGQGIQETQYFGPGTRLLVL.

This clone was observed once. V gene TRBV10-3 combines with J gene TRBJ2-1; 9 nucleotides agree with TRBD2. The trim removed 0 bases at V and 8 bases at J, leaving 5 bases unmatched. Germline CDR1 ENHRY, CDR2 SYGVKD. The CDR3 is 15 amino acids. The CDR3 coding sequence is TGTGCCATCAGTGAGTCTGCGGGAGGGTCCGATGAGCAGTTCTTC. Protein: CAISESAGGSDEQFF.

The V gene is TRBV7-2, the J gene TRBJ1-3; D is ambiguous. This CDR3 spans 12 amino acids. Germline assignment: CDR1 SGHTA and CDR2 FQGNSA. The V gene lost 3 bases and the J gene lost 3 bases, with 3 bases spanning the gap. CDR3 DNA: TGTGCCAGCAGCTTCCTTGGAAACACCATATATTTT. Residues: CASSFLGNTIYF.

V is TRBV3-1 (or the pseudogene TRBV3-2) and J is TRBJ1-2, with TRBD1 as a possible D gene (6 bases). V dropped 1 base and J dropped 4 bases, with 13 bases sitting between them. Germline V gene data show CDR1 as LGHDT and CDR2 as YNNKEL (reference sequence). The CDR3 length is 15 residues. DNA of the CDR3: TGTGCCAGCAGCCAAGGCTCAGGGGTTGTCTATGGCTACACCTTC. It codes for CASSQGSGVVYGYTF.

The chain employs TRBV11-1 and TRBJ1-1; possibly TRBD1 for D (6 bases). There are 15 residues in the CDR3. V lost 0 bases to trimming and J lost 1 base, with 9 bases between them. The germline V gene encodes CDR1 SGHAT and CDR2 FQDESV (reference sequence). Written as DNA, the CDR3 is TGTGCCAGCAGCTTAGCCCCGGGACAGAACACTGAAGCTTTCTTT. The encoded protein is CASSLAPGQNTEAFF. Filled out from reference TRBV11-1 and TRBJ1-1, the complete variable domain reads EAEVAQSPRYKITEKSQAVAFWCDPISGHATLYWYRQILGQGPELLVQFQDESVVDDSQLPKDRFSAERLKGVDSTLKIQPAELGDSAMYLCASSLAPGQNTEAFFGQGTRLTVV.

The gene calls are TRBV6-5 and TRBJ2-1; D could derive from TRBD1 or TRBD2 (5 bases each). CDR1 is MNHEY, CDR2 SVGAGI, per germline. V lost 5 bases and J 6 bases, leaving 11 bases between the germline ends. The CDR3 totals 13 residues. Here the CDR3 DNA reads TGTGCCAGCAGTCCCGGGACCCCCAATGAGCAGTTCTTC. Protein: CASSPGTPNEQFF.

The chain employs TRBV7-8 and TRBJ2-5, with D possibly TRBD2 on 5 matching bases. The CDR3 is made up of 14 amino acids. V lost 1 base and J 3 bases, leaving 9 bases between the germline ends. In germline, CDR1 is SGHVS, CDR2 FQNEAQ. Here the CDR3 reads CASSLEPGKETQYF. CDR3 in DNA: TGTGCCAGCAGCTTAGAACCGGGGAAAGAGACCCAGTACTTC.

This clone was seen only once. The chain carries TRBV30 and TRBJ1-2; D is unclear. The CDR3 runs 12 residues. Looked up from germline, CDR1 is GTSNPN and CDR2 is SVGIG (reference sequence). V gave up 0 bases and J gave up 12 bases, with 14 bases separating them. CDR3 DNA: TGTGCCTGGAGTGTCGGGGAGGCGGGTCACACCTTC. Its translation is CAWSVGEAGHTF.

The chain joins TRBV3-1 (or the pseudogene TRBV3-2) to TRBJ1-2, with D possibly TRBD1 on 5 matching bases. Germline CDR1 and CDR2: LGHDT and YNNKEL (reference sequence). CDR3 size: 14 residues. V lost 1 base and J lost 4, with 10 bases in between. The CDR3 DNA follows: TGTGCCAGCAGCCAAGGAAACGGGGCCTATGGCTACACCTTC. Translation gives CASSQGNGAYGYTF.